Listed below are T cell receptor beta chains from one sample, sequenced in a study of low-dose radiotherapy and immunotherapy resistance in tumors. TCRdb re-derived calls from the reads in MiXCR, one entry per CDR3 protein. The sample lists tens of thousands of distinct CDR3 sequences; roughly a tenth were seen once. This material consisted of PBMCs, taken before treatment. These receptors originate from a male donor with prostate cancer. Both conserved end residues are part of each CDR3. Fields, in order: clone size, J gene, V gene, D gene, CDR3 protein, CDR3 DNA. The D gene is left open where the match is weak. Clone size is given for some rows only: seen once, a few or many times, or a class if the clone is expanded.

>few|TRBJ2-3|TRBV20-1|TRBD2
CSARGGLAGRDTQYF
TGCAGTGCTAGGGGGGGACTAGCGGGAAGGGATACGCAGTATTTT
>many|TRBJ2-4|TRBV2|.
CASSEKRAAPKNIQYF
TGTGCCAGCAGTGAAAAGAGGGCGGCACCCAAAAACATTCAGTACTTC
>many|TRBJ2-7|TRBV20-1|TRBD2
CSARDWTSGNYEQYF
TGCAGTGCTAGAGACTGGACTAGCGGGAACTACGAGCAGTACTTC
>few|TRBJ2-5|TRBV5-6|TRBD2
CASNSGRAFKETQYF
TGTGCCAGTAATAGCGGGAGGGCCTTCAAGGAGACCCAGTACTTC
>many|TRBJ2-1|TRBV5-1|.
CASSLRAEPYNEQFF
TGCGCCAGCAGCTTGAGGGCAGAGCCCTACAATGAGCAGTTCTTC
>many|TRBJ2-5|TRBV7-2|.
CASSPRRIQETQYF
TGTGCCAGCAGCCCACGCCGGATCCAAGAGACCCAGTACTTC
>many|TRBJ1-1|TRBV28|TRBD1
CASSRTGWSMNTEAFF
TGTGCCAGCAGTCGGACAGGGTGGAGCATGAACACTGAAGCTTTCTTT
>many|TRBJ1-2|TRBV3-1|.
CASSRGQSYGYTF
TGTGCCAGCAGCCGAGGACAGAGCTATGGCTACACCTTC
>many|TRBJ2-7|TRBV6-2/TRBV6-3|TRBD1
CASRRSGTGAYEQYF
TGTGCCAGCAGACGGTCCGGGACAGGGGCCTACGAGCAGTACTTC
>many|TRBJ2-7|TRBV7-2|TRBD1
CASSSGQGAYEQYF
TGTGCCAGCAGCTCGGGACAGGGGGCCTACGAGCAGTACTTC
>many|TRBJ1-1|TRBV27|.
CASSLFRVASEAFF
TGTGCCAGCAGTTTATTCCGCGTTGCGAGTGAAGCTTTCTTT
>many|TRBJ2-1|TRBV5-4|TRBD1
CASSHLTGLGQLNEQFF
TGTGCCAGCAGCCACTTGACAGGGTTGGGCCAACTCAATGAGCAGTTCTTC
>many|TRBJ1-2|TRBV4-1|.
CASSQGAGLYGYTF
TGCGCCAGCAGCCAAGGAGCCGGACTCTATGGCTACACCTTC
>.|TRBJ1-2|TRBV27|TRBD1
CASRGQGSYGYTF
TGTGCCAGCAGGGGACAGGGAAGCTATGGCTACACCTTC
>many|TRBJ2-2|TRBV12-3/TRBV12-4|.
CASSLLLGGIGELFF
TGTGCCAGCAGCCTCCTACTGGGGGGAATCGGGGAGCTGTTTTTT
>many|TRBJ1-5|TRBV28|.
CASSSSGSGNQPQHF
TGTGCCAGCAGTTCCAGCGGATCGGGCAATCAGCCCCAGCATTTT
>many|TRBJ2-5|TRBV7-2|.
CASSLGTTPPETQYF
TGTGCCAGCAGCTTGGGAACTACGCCTCCCGAGACCCAGTACTTC
>many|TRBJ2-7|TRBV20-1|TRBD2
CSASGGSYEQYF
TGCAGTGCTAGCGGGGGGTCCTACGAGCAGTACTTC
>many|TRBJ2-1|TRBV29-1|.
CSVEENHNEQFF
TGCAGCGTTGAAGAAAACCACAATGAGCAGTTCTTC
>many|TRBJ2-4|TRBV29-1|.
CSVERDSNIQYF
TGCAGCGTTGAGCGGGACAGTAACATTCAGTACTTC
>many|TRBJ1-2|TRBV25-1|TRBD1
CASSEDHPTGGYGYTF
TGTGCCAGCAGTGAAGACCATCCGACAGGGGGCTATGGCTACACCTTC
>many|TRBJ1-6|TRBV20-1|.
CSATDGVDSPLHF
TGCAGTGCTACGGACGGGGTGGATTCACCCCTCCACTTT
>many|TRBJ2-7|TRBV7-2|.
CASSTSGAWYEQYF
.
>many|TRBJ1-4|TRBV5-5|.
CASSPGTPEVEKLFF
TGTGCCAGCAGCCCAGGGACGCCGGAGGTTGAAAAACTGTTTTTT
>.|TRBJ1-2|TRBV12-3/TRBV12-4|.
CASSYTQGAYGYTF
TGTGCCAGCAGCTACACGCAGGGCGCCTATGGCTACACCTTC
>few|TRBJ1-5|TRBV30|.
CAWSVGSNQPQHF
TGTGCCTGGAGTGTCGGTAGCAATCAGCCCCAGCATTTT
>many|TRBJ1-5|TRBV10-3|.
CAISPETGNQPQHF
TGTGCCATCAGCCCCGAGACAGGCAATCAGCCCCAGCATTTT
>many|TRBJ2-1|TRBV20-1|.
CSARFGTLYNEQFF
TGCAGTGCTAGATTCGGGACTCTATACAATGAGCAGTTCTTC
>few|TRBJ2-1|TRBV19|.
CASSMWTDNEQFF
TGTGCCAGTAGTATGTGGACGGATAATGAGCAGTTCTTC
>many|TRBJ2-1|TRBV27|TRBD2
CASRTSGINEQFF
TGTGCCAGCAGGACTAGCGGGATCAATGAGCAGTTCTTC
>many|TRBJ2-7|TRBV29-1|.
CSVAGAHEQYF
TGCAGCGTTGCGGGGGCGCACGAGCAGTACTTC
>many|TRBJ1-3|TRBV7-2|.
CASSPTGSRNTIYF
TGTGCCAGCAGCCCTACGGGCAGTCGTAACACCATATATTTT
>.|TRBJ1-4|TRBV5-1|.
CASSVTPLNEKLFF
TGCGCCAGCAGCGTGACACCTTTGAATGAAAAACTGTTTTTT
>many|TRBJ2-7|TRBV7-2|.
CASSLGSASYEQYF
TGTGCCAGCAGCTTAGGCTCAGCGTCCTACGAGCAGTACTTC
>many|TRBJ1-6|TRBV7-9|.
CASELNPNSPLHF
TGTGCCAGCGAACTGAATCCTAATTCACCCCTCCACTTT
>.|TRBJ2-7|TRBV5-6|.
CASSWWTESYEQYF
TGTGCCAGCAGCTGGTGGACCGAGTCCTACGAGCAGTACTTC
>many|TRBJ2-4|TRBV6-6|.
CASRPGTDQAIQYF
TGTGCCAGCAGGCCCGGGACCGATCAAGCCATTCAGTACTTC
>many|TRBJ1-3|TRBV9|.
CASSVGSLGGTIYF
TGTGCCAGCAGCGTAGGCTCCCTCGGGGGCACCATATATTTT
>many|TRBJ1-5|TRBV28|.
CASSLFRVISNQPQHF
TGTGCCAGCAGTTTATTCCGGGTTATTAGCAATCAGCCCCAGCATTTT
>many|TRBJ2-5|TRBV6-2/TRBV6-3|.
CASSLWGRETQYF
TGTGCCAGCAGTCTCTGGGGGAGAGAGACCCAGTACTTC
>many|TRBJ2-1|TRBV4-3|.
CASSQGLGIGHNEQFF
TGCGCCAGCAGCCAAGGACTTGGAATAGGCCACAATGAGCAGTTCTTC
>few|TRBJ1-2|TRBV20-1|.
CSARDGGSPLYGYTF
TGCAGTGCTAGAGATGGGGGGTCTCCACTCTATGGCTACACCTTC
>many|TRBJ2-7|TRBV29-1|.
CSVEWFITGDFYEQYF
TGCAGCGTTGAATGGTTCATCACAGGAGACTTCTACGAGCAGTACTTC
>many|TRBJ2-7|TRBV6-2/TRBV6-3|.
CSTQGGQYYEQYF
TGTTCGACGCAGGGGGGACAGTACTACGAGCAGTACTTC
>many|TRBJ2-6|TRBV5-4|.
CASSFDQSGANVLTF
TGTGCCAGCAGTTTTGACCAGTCTGGGGCCAACGTCCTGACTTTC
>many|TRBJ2-5|TRBV27|.
CASSLLDRETQYF
TGTGCCAGCAGTTTATTGGATCGGGAGACCCAGTACTTC